This T cell receptor beta chain was identified in a study of monozygotic twins with inflammatory bowel disease. From its re-call of the 5' RACE reads, TCRdb lists each CDR3 protein once, without DNA. This table lists about 330,000 distinct CDR3 sequences. Points on this clonotype: The antigen remains unidentified.

The study's findings and limits: Other individuals had fewer clonotypes in common with IBD patients than with healthy twins, especially with disease activity. Patients got different immunosuppressive treatments, which may have made their repertoires more variable.

The TCR comes from a human donor with ulcerative colitis or Crohn's disease, or a healthy co-twin of an affected twin (not recorded which). The sequenced material came from blood.

The CDR3 spells CASSDTENSPLHF. V is TRBV6-6 and J is TRBJ1-6. The germline V gene encodes CDR1 MNHNY and CDR2 SVGAGI (reference sequence). This CDR3 is 13 amino acids long.